The 11 T cell receptor beta chains presented below share a single source sample, sequenced in a study of cytomegalovirus exposure and HLA in healthy donors. The PCR used 60 Vbeta and 13 Jbeta primers. Data came from immunoSEQ multiplex PCR; TCRdb stores just in-frame clones and leaves some out. The sample includes approximately 170,000 clones, roughly 80% seen only once; the top ten take roughly 1.6%. Sequences were obtained from PBMCs. The receptors were sampled from a woman under 30 in good health and CMV-seronegative.

The chain carries TRBV28 and TRBJ1-2, with 10 bases that match TRBD1. With 4 bases clipped from V and 3 bases from J, the junction kept 17 bases outside the gene matches. The CDR3 spans 19 residues. Germline V gene sequence: CDR1 MDHEN, CDR2 SYDVKM. The CDR3, as DNA: TGTGCCAGCAGTTCTGACGAACCTGGGACAGGGGACTCGGACTATGGCTACACCTTC. It yields the protein CASSSDEPGTGDSDYGYTF.

Only a few counts were recorded for this clone. The chain employs TRBV11-2 and TRBJ1-1; TRBD1 aligns across 8 bases. This CDR3 spans 16 amino acids. With 4 bases clipped from V and 0 bases from J, the junction kept 7 bases outside the gene matches. The V gene's germline CDR1 is SGHAT and CDR2 FQNNGV. DNA for the CDR3: TGTGCCAGCAGCTCCAGGACAGGGTTTCTGAACACTGAAGCTTTCTTT. Encoded protein: CASSSRTGFLNTEAFF.

The CDR3 spells CASAPPVTDTQYF. CDR3 sequence (DNA): TGTGCTAGTGCCCCCCCGGTGACAGATACGCAGTATTTT. The J gene is TRBJ2-3, the V gene TRBV12-5; D remains unclear. The CDR3 length is 13 residues. From germline, CDR1 is LGHNT and CDR2 FRNRAP. With 7 bases removed from V and 3 bases from J, the gap between germline ends came to 11 bases.

This clone showed up just a few times. This chain connects TRBV5-1 to TRBJ2-7, with 10 bases identical to TRBD2. The germline gives CDR1 SGHRS, CDR2 YFSETQ. This CDR3 is 15 amino acids long. V was pared by 4 bases and J by 2 bases, with 6 bases of the junction left unmatched. As DNA, the CDR3 is TGCGCCAGCAGCCCACGAGGGACTAGCGCCTACGAGCAGTACTTC. Protein sequence: CASSPRGTSAYEQYF.

The chain employs TRBV6-5 and TRBJ2-7; D is ambiguous. CDR3 length: 13 amino acids. V shed 3 bases and J shed 4 bases, with 10 bases lying between them. Germline CDR1 MNHEY, CDR2 SVGAGI. CDR3 nucleotide sequence: TGTGCCAGCAGTTATGGCCAGTCTTACGAGCAGTACTTC. It specifies CASSYGQSYEQYF.

The chain combines TRBV5-1 with TRBJ2-5; D is possibly TRBD2 (6 bases). The CDR3 runs to 17 residues. CDR1 is SGHRS and CDR2 is YFSETQ in the germline V gene. Between the trimmed V and J ends, which lost 3 bases and 5 bases, there was a span of 23 bases. CDR3 loop: CASSSGTGDRVMETQYF. The CDR3 region has the DNA TGCGCCAGCAGCTCGGGGACGGGGGATAGGGTGATGGAGACCCAGTACTTC.

The count of this clone is one. V is TRBV19 and J is TRBJ2-1; 10 bases line up with TRBD2. The germline CDR1 and CDR2 sequences are LNHDA and SQIVND (reference sequence). V lost 7 bases and J lost 0; bases outside the gene matches: 9. CDR3 size: 17 residues. The chain's CDR3 is CASTPGLARSSYNEQFF. In nucleotides, the CDR3 is TGTGCCAGTACCCCGGGACTAGCGCGAAGCTCCTACAATGAGCAGTTCTTC.

In regard to this clone: A junction boundary mismatches the germline segment, possibly from a read error. The rearrangement uses TRBV7-7 and TRBJ2-1; 10 bases are a match to TRBD2. Germline V CDR1 and CDR2: SSHAT, FNYEAQ (reference sequence). CDR3 length: 18 amino acids. The chain's CDR3 is CASSPSGVAGGSYNEQFF. The CDR3 nucleotides read TGTGCTAGCAGCCCCTCCGGGGTAGCGGGAGGCTCCTACAATGAGCAGTTCTTC. The full variable domain, rest sourced from reference TRBV7-7 and TRBJ2-1, is GAGVSQSPRYKVTKRGQDVTLRCDPISSHATLYWYQQALGQGPEFLTYFNYEAQPDKSGLPSDRFSAERPEGSISTLTIQRTEQRDSAMYRCASSPSGVAGGSYNEQFFGPGTRLTVL.

The gene calls are TRBV10-3 and TRBJ1-5; TRBD1 is a possible D gene (5 bases). The CDR3 is made up of 13 amino acids. V was trimmed by 6 bases and J by 4 bases, leaving 10 bases between them. CDR1 ENHRY and CDR2 SYGVKD come from the germline V gene. CDR3: CAISPTANQPQHF. The CDR3 DNA follows: TGTGCCATCAGCCCGACAGCTAATCAGCCCCAGCATTTT.

V gene TRBV5-1 combines with J gene TRBJ2-1; TRBD2 matches 7 bases. Germline V gives CDR1 SGHRS, CDR2 YFSETQ. With 3 bases clipped from V and 3 bases from J, the junction kept 6 bases outside the gene matches. This CDR3 comprises 15 residues. The DNA of the CDR3 is TGCGCCAGCAGCTCAACTAGCGTGAGCTACAATGAGCAGTTCTTC. Amino acids: CASSSTSVSYNEQFF.

This clone was counted only a few times. The J gene is TRBJ1-5, the V gene TRBV10-3; D may be TRBD1 (5 bases). The V end was cut by 0 bases, the J end by 7 bases, with 16 bases between. The V gene's germline CDR1 is ENHRY and CDR2 SYGVKD. The CDR3 length is 16 residues. The CDR3 sequence: CAISESSGGPNQPQHF. CDR3 nucleotide sequence: TGTGCCATCAGTGAGTCGAGCGGGGGTCCTAACCAGCCCCAGCATTTT.